This T cell receptor beta chain was recovered during a study of T cell repertoires in aging, cancer and after chemotherapy. Study-level findings and limits: No conclusions about immunological memory after chemotherapy can be drawn from the repertoire data. In healthy donors, age-related TCR diversity loss mainly reflected lost richness.

Rearranged V-D-J TRB sequences were amplified with a mixed TRB-A/B primer pool. One entry per CDR3 protein, called by TCRdb with MiXCR from the multiplex PCR reads. The table includes 8,400 or so distinct CDR3 sequences, nearly 55% detected once. The V gene end was trimmed by 3 bases and the J gene end by 2 bases; junction bases not matched to a gene: 6. This CDR3 contains 17 residues. In germline, CDR1 is GTSNPN, CDR2 SVGIG (reference sequence). TCR beta rearrangements were amplified from peripheral blood genomic DNA. As regards this clonotype: Its antigen is as yet unknown.

Sequencing was done on a sample of blood. The TCR comes from a human donor in good health. The V gene is TRBV30, the J gene TRBJ2-2; TRBD2 aligns across 13 bases. CDR3: CAWRRTSGGLNTGELFF. The DNA for the CDR3 is TGTGCCTGGAGACGGACTAGCGGGGGCCTTAACACCGGGGAGCTGTTTTTT.